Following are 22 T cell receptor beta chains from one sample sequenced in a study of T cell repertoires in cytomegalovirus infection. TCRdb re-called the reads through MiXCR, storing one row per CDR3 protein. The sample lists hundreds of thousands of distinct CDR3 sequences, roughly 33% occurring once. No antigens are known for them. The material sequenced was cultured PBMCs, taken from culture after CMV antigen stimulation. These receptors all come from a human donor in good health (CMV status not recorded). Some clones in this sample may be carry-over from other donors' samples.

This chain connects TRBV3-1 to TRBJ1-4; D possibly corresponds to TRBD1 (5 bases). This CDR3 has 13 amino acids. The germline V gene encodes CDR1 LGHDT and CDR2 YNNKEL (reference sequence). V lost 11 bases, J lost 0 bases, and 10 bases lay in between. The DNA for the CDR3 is TGTGCCTCCGGGGGAGCAACTAATGAAAAACTGTTTTTT. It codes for CASGGATNEKLFF. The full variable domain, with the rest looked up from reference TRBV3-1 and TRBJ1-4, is DTAVSQTPKYLVTQMGNDKSIKCEQNLGHDTMYWYKQDSKKFLKIMFSYNNKELIINETVPNRFSPKSPDKAHLNLHINSLELGDSAVYFCASGGATNEKLFFGSGTQLSVL.

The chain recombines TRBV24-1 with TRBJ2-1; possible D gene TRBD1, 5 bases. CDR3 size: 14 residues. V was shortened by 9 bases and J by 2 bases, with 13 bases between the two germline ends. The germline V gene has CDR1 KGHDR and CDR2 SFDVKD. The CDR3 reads CATQGNRPYNEQFF. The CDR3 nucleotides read TGTGCCACCCAAGGCAACAGGCCCTACAATGAGCAGTTCTTC.

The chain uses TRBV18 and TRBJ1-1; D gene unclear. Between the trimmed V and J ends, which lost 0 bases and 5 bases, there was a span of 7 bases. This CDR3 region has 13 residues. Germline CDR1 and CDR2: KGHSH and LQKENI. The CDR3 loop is CASSPPVGTEAFF. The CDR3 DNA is TGTGCCAGCTCACCACCGGTTGGTACTGAAGCTTTCTTT.

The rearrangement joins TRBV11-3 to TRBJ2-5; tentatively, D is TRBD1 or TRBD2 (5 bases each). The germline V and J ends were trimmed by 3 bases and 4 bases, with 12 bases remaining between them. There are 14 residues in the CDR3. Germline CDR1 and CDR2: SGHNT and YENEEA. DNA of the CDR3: TGTGCCAGCAGCTTGGGACCCAATGCAGAGACCCAGTACTTC. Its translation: CASSLGPNAETQYF.

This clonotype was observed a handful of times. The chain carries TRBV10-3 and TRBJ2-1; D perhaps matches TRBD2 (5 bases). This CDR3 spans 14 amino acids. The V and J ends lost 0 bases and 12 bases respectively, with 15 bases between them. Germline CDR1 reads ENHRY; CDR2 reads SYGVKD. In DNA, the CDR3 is TGTGCCATCAGTGAGTCGACTCGGGAATCGGGGCAGTTCTTC. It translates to CAISESTRESGQFF.

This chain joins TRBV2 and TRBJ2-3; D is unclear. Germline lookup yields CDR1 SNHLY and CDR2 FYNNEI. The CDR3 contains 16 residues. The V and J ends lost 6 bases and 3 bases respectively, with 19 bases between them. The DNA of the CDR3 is TGTGCCAGCAGAAGGATGCCCGGTTCTGCGACAGATACGCAGTATTTT. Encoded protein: CASRRMPGSATDTQYF.

CDR3 sequence (DNA): TGCAGTGCTAGACAAACAGGGCTAGATTCACCCCTCCACTTT. It is translated as CSARQTGLDSPLHF. The gene calls are TRBV20-1 and TRBJ1-6, with a tentative D call TRBD1 (6 bases). Per germline, CDR1 DFQATT and CDR2 SNEGSKA (reference sequence). The CDR3 consists of 14 residues. V was shortened by 2 bases and J by 8 bases, with 13 bases between the two germline ends.

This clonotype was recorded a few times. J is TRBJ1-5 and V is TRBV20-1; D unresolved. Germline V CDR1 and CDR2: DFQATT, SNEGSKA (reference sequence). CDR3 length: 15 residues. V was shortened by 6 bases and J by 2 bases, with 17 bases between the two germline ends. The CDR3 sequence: CSATFAGLGNQPQHF. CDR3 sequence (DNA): TGCAGTGCGACCTTTGCGGGGTTGGGCAATCAGCCCCAGCATTTT.

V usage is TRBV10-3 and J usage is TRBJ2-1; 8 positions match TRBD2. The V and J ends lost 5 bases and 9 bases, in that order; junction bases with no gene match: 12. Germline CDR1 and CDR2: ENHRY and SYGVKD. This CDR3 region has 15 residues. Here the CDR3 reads CAISIAGMAEGEQFF. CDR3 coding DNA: TGTGCCATCAGTATAGCGGGGATGGCGGAGGGTGAGCAGTTCTTC.

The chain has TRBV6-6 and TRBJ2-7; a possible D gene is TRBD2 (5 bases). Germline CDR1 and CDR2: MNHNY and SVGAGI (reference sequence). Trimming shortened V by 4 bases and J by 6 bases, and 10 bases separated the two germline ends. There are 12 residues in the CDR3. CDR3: CASSSSGTEQYF. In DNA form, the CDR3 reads TGTGCCAGCAGTTCAAGCGGAACCGAGCAGTACTTC.

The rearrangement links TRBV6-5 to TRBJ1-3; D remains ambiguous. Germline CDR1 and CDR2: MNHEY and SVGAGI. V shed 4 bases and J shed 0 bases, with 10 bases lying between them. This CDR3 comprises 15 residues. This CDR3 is CASSSPGSSGNTIYF. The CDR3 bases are TGTGCCAGCAGTTCCCCGGGGAGCTCTGGAAACACCATATATTTT.

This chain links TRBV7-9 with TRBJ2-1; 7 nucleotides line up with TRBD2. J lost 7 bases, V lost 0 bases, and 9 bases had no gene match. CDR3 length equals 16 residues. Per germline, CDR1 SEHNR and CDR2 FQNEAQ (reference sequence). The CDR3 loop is CASSLAPSGLGNEQFF. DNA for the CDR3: TGTGCCAGCAGCTTAGCACCTAGCGGCCTCGGAAATGAGCAGTTCTTC.

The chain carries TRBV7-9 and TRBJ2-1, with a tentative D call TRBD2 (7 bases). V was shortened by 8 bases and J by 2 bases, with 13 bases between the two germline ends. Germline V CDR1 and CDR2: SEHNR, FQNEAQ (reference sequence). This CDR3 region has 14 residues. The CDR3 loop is CASEKGGAYNEQFF. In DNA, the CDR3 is TGTGCCAGCGAAAAGGGGGGGGCCTACAATGAGCAGTTCTTC.

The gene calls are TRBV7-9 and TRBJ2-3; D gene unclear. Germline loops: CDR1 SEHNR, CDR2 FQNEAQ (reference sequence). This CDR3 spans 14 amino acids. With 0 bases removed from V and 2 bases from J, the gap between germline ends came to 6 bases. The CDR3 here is CASSLAFNTDTQYF. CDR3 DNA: TGTGCCAGCAGCTTAGCCTTCAACACAGATACGCAGTATTTT. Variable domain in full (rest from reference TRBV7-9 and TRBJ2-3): DTGVSQNPRHKITKRGQNVTFRCDPISEHNRLYWYRQTLGQGPEFLTYFQNEAQLEKSRLLSDRFSAERPKGSFSTLEIQRTEQGDSAMYLCASSLAFNTDTQYFGPGTRLTVL.

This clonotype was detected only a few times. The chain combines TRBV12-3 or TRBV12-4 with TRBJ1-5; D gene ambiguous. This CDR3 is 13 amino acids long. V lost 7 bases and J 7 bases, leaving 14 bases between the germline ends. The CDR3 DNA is TGTGCCAGCACCCTCGGGAATTTGCAGCCCCAGCATTTT. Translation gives CASTLGNLQPQHF.

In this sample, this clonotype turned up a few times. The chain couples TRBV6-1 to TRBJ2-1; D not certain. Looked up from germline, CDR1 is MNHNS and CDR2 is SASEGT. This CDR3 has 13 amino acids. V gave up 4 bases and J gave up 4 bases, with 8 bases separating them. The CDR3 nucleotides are TGTGCCAGCAGTGTCCAGACTTACAATGAGCAGTTCTTC. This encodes CASSVQTYNEQFF.

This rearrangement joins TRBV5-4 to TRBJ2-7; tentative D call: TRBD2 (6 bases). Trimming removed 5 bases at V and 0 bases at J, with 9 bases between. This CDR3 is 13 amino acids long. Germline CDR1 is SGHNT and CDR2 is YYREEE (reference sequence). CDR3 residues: CASRISGSYEQYF. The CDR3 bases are TGTGCCAGCAGGATTAGCGGCTCCTACGAGCAGTACTTC. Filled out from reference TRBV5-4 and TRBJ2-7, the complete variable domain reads ETGVTQSPTHLIKTRGQQVTLRCSSQSGHNTVSWYQQALGQGPQFIFQYYREEENGRGNFPPRFSGLQFPNYSSELNVNALELDDSALYLCASRISGSYEQYFGPGTRLTVT.

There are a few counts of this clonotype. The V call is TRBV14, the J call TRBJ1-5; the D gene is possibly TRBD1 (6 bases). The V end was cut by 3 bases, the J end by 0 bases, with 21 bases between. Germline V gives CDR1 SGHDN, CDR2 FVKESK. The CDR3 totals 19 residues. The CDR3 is CASSQRVPEDSYSNQPQHF. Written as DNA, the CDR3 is TGTGCCAGCAGCCAGAGGGTCCCCGAGGACAGTTATAGCAATCAGCCCCAGCATTTT. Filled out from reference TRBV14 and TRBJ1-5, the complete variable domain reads EAGVTQFPSHSVIEKGQTVTLRCDPISGHDNLYWYRRVMGKEIKFLLHFVKESKQDESGMPNNRFLAERTGGTYSTLKVQPAELEDSGVYFCASSQRVPEDSYSNQPQHFGDGTRLSIL.

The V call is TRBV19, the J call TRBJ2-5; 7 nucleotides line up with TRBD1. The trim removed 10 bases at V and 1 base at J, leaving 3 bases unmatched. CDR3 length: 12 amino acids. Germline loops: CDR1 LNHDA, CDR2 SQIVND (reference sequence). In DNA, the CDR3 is TGTGCCACACGGACAGGCCAAGAGACCCAGTACTTC. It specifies CATRTGQETQYF.

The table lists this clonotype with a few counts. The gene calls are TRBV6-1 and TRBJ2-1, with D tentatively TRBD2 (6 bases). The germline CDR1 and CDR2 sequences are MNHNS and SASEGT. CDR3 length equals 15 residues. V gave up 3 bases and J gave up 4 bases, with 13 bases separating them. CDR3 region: CASSDPMGGYNEQFF. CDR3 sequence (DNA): TGTGCCAGCAGTGACCCCATGGGGGGATACAATGAGCAGTTCTTC.

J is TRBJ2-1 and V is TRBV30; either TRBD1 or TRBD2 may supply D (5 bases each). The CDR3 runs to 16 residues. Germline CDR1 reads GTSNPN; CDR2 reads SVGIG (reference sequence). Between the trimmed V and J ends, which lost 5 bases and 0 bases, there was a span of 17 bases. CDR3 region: CAWGIVGGGSYNEQFF. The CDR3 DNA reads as TGTGCCTGGGGGATTGTTGGTGGGGGCTCCTACAATGAGCAGTTCTTC.

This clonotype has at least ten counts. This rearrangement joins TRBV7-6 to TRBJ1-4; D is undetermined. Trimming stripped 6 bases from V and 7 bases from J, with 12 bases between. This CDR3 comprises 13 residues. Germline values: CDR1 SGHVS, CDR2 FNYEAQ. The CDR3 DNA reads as TGTGCCAGCAGTCTTGGGTGGCCTGAAAAACTGTTTTTT. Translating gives CASSLGWPEKLFF.